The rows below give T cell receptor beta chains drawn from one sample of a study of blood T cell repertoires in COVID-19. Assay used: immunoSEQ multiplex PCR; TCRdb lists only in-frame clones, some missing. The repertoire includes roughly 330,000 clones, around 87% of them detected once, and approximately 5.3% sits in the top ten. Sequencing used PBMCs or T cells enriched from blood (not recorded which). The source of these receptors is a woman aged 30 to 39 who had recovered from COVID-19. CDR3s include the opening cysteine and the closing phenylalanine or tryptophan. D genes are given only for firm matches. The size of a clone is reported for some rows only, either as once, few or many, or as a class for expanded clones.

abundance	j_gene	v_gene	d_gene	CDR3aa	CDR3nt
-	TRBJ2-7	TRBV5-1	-	CASSWQGSEQYF	TGCGCCAGCAGCTGGCAGGGCTCCGAGCAGTACTTC
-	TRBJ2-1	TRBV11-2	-	CASSLPLLYNEQFF	TGTGCCAGCAGCTTACCCCTATTATACAATGAGCAGTTCTTC
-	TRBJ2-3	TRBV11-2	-	CASSLVQGTDTQYF	TGTGCCAGCAGCTTAGTCCAGGGCACAGATACGCAGTATTTT
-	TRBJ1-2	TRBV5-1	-	CASSSGDNGYTF	TGCGCCAGCAGCTCAGGGGATAATGGCTACACCTTC
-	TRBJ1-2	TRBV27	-	CASRPTDYYGYTF	TGTGCCAGCAGACCGACGGACTACTATGGCTACACCTTC
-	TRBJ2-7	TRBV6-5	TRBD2	CASSQRLAGGHEQYF	TGTGCCAGCAGCCAGAGACTAGCGGGGGGTCACGAGCAGTACTTC
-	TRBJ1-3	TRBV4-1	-	CASSQVSASSGNTIYF	TGCGCCAGCAGCCAAGTGAGCGCTTCCTCTGGAAACACCATATATTTT
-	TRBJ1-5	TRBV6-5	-	CASTPSIRSNQPQHF	TGTGCCAGCACCCCCTCCATTCGGAGCAATCAGCCCCAGCATTTT
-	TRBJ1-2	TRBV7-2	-	CASSLSPIQGHGYTF	TGTGCCAGCAGCTTATCCCCCATTCAGGGTCATGGCTACACCTTC
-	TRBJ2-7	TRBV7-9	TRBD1	CASSPGTGLEQYF	TGTGCCAGCAGCCCCGGGACAGGGCTCGAGCAGTACTTC
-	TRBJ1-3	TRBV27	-	CASRSLGTPEKYSGNTIYF	TGTGCCAGCAGGAGCCTCGGGACACCTGAAAAATACTCTGGAAACACCATATATTTT
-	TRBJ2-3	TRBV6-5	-	CASKRGSTDTQYF	TGTGCCAGCAAGAGAGGGAGCACAGATACGCAGTATTTT
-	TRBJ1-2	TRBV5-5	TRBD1	CASSQTGTGGYTF	TGTGCCAGCAGCCAGACAGGGACGGGGGGCTACACCTTC
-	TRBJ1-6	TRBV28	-	CASSDPRGSSYNSPLHF	TGTGCCAGCAGTGACCCCAGGGGCAGCTCCTATAATTCACCCCTCCACTTT
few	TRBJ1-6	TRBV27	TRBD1	CASGKTGFFGALHF	TGTGCCAGCGGGAAGACAGGGTTCTTCGGGGCCCTCCACTTT
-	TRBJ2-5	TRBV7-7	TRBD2	CASSLGTSGGVGETQYF	TGTGCCAGCAGTTTAGGGACTAGCGGGGGGGTTGGAGAGACCCAGTACTTC
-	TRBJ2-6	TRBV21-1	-	CASSKGPDRGFGGANVLTF	TGTGCCAGCAGCAAAGGCCCGGACAGGGGGTTCGGAGGGGCCAACGTCCTGACTTTC
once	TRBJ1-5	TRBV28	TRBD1	CASSITGGIQPQHF	TGTGCCAGCAGTATCACAGGGGGCATTCAGCCCCAGCATTTT
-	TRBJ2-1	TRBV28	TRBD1	CASSSPGQATEQFF	TGTGCCAGCAGTTCCCCGGGACAGGCCACTGAGCAGTTCTTC
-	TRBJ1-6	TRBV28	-	CASRIFKSGGSPLHF	TGTGCCAGCAGAATCTTCAAATCCGGGGGTTCACCCCTCCACTTT
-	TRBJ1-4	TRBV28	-	CASSLGGINEKLFF	TGTGCCAGCAGTTTGGGGGGAATAAATGAAAAACTGTTTTTT
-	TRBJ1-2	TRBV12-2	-	CASRLLGQGVEGGYTF	TGTGCAAGTCGCTTACTGGGACAGGGGGTCGAGGGTGGCTACACCTTC
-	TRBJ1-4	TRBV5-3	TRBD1	CARSYYRGNPNEKLFF	TGTGCCAGAAGCTACTACAGGGGTAATCCTAATGAAAAACTGTTTTTT
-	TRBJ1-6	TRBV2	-	CASVRGYSPLHF	TGTGCCAGCGTGCGGGGGTATTCACCCCTCCACTTT
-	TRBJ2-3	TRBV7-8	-	CASSLQGMDTQYF	TGTGCCAGCAGCTTACAGGGGATGGATACGCAGTATTTT
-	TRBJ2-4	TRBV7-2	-	CASSLVFGGRDTAKNIQYF	TGTGCCAGCAGCTTAGTTTTTGGAGGCAGGGACACAGCCAAAAACATTCAGTACTTC
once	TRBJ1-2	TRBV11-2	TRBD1	CASSPRDRSYGYTF	TGTGCCAGCAGCCCTAGGGACAGGTCCTATGGCTACACCTTC
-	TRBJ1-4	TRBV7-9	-	CASSLGTLEKLFF	TGTGCCAGCAGCCTCGGGACACTGGAAAAACTGTTTTTT
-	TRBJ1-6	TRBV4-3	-	CASSQEQTAESPLHF	TGCGCCAGCAGCCAAGAGCAGACAGCAGAATCACCCCTCCACTTT
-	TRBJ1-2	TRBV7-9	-	CASSRRVEGYTF	TGTGCCAGCAGCCGCAGGGTAGAGGGCTACACCTTC
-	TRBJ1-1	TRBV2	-	CASTEGSGRGEAFF	TGTGCCAGCACCGAAGGCTCAGGAAGGGGGGAAGCTTTCTTT
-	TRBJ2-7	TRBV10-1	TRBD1	CARRDSPYEQYF	TGCGCCAGAAGGGACAGTCCCTACGAGCAGTACTTC
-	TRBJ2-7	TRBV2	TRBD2	CASSEAGGFSEQYF	TGTGCCAGCAGTGAAGCGGGAGGGTTTAGCGAGCAGTACTTC
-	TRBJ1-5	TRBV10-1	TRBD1	CASSDVLGQLNSNQPQHF	TGCGCCAGCAGTGACGTTCTGGGACAGCTTAATAGCAATCAGCCCCAGCATTTT
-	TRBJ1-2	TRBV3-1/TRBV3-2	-	CASSQGAGNYGYTF	TGTGCCAGCAGCCAAGGGGCAGGGAACTATGGCTACACCTTC